Below are 29 T cell receptor beta chains sequenced from a single sample in a study of cytomegalovirus exposure and HLA in healthy donors. The primer mix had 60 Vbeta and 13 Jbeta primers. Measured with immunoSEQ multiplex PCR; TCRdb has only the in-frame clones, and not every one. The sample carries fewer than 200,000 clones, about 80% recorded once. The specimen sequenced was PBMCs. All receptors come from a man under 40 in good health and CMV-seropositive.

The genes are TRBV7-9 and TRBJ2-1, with 8 bases lining up with TRBD2. This CDR3 comprises 14 residues. Germline trimming cut 3 bases from V and 2 bases from J; bases unmatched to any gene: 0. Germline V gives CDR1 SEHNR, CDR2 FQNEAQ (reference sequence). In nucleotides, the CDR3 is TGTGCCAGCAGCTTCGGGGGGGCCTACAATGAGCAGTTCTTC. This encodes CASSFGGAYNEQFF.

This clone has a handful of counts. The rearrangement uses TRBV6-1 and TRBJ2-7, with D unclear. This CDR3 has 12 amino acids. The germline CDR1 and CDR2 sequences are MNHNS and SASEGT. V was trimmed by 2 bases and J by 6 bases, leaving 8 bases between them. The CDR3 DNA is TGTGCCAGCAGTGAATACTGGGCCGAGCAGTACTTC. This codes for CASSEYWAEQYF.

This chain connects TRBV5-4 to TRBJ2-3; perhaps TRBD2 as D (5 bases). V dropped 0 bases and J dropped 2 bases, with 16 bases sitting between them. This CDR3 spans 17 amino acids. Germline-derived CDR1 and CDR2 are SGHNT and YYREEE (reference sequence). The CDR3 loop is CASSLVVGSEYTDTQYF. Here the CDR3 DNA reads TGTGCCAGCAGCTTGGTTGTTGGTAGCGAGTACACAGATACGCAGTATTTT.

This chain joins TRBV28 and TRBJ1-6; D unclear. V was shortened by 1 base and J by 10 bases, with 8 bases between the two germline ends. The CDR3 runs to 13 residues. Per germline, CDR1 MDHEN and CDR2 SYDVKM. The CDR3 region has the DNA TGTGCCAGCAGTTTATTCGGACTCTCACCCCTCCACTTT. It yields the protein CASSLFGLSPLHF.

The J gene is TRBJ1-1, the V gene TRBV5-4; D is uncertain. The CDR3 sequence is 14 residues long. The germline V and J ends were trimmed by 4 bases and 0 bases, with 10 bases remaining between them. Per the germline V gene, CDR1 is SGHNT and CDR2 is YYREEE (reference sequence). CDR3 sequence reads: CASSIGILNTEAFF. In DNA form, the CDR3 reads TGTGCCAGCAGCATCGGGATATTGAACACTGAAGCTTTCTTT.

This chain uses TRBV21-1 with TRBJ2-7; the table gives TRBD1 as D, unverified against the DNA. TRBV21-1 is listed as a pseudogene. The CDR3 is 15 amino acids. In DNA form, the CDR3 reads TGTGCCAGCAACCCGAAGAGGGGGACAACCTACGAGCAGTACTTC. Translated: CASNPKRGTTYEQYF.

J is TRBJ2-2 and V is TRBV5-6; D is possibly TRBD2 (7 bases). Looked up from germline, CDR1 is SGHDT and CDR2 is YYEEEE. V lost 4 bases, J lost 3 bases, and 16 bases lay in between. The CDR3 is 16 amino acids. CDR3: CASSAGRGAYTGELFF. The CDR3 DNA sequence: TGTGCCAGCAGCGCGGGGAGGGGGGCCTACACCGGGGAGCTGTTTTTT.

This clone was observed once. The chain carries TRBV7-9 and TRBJ2-3; 11 bases agree with TRBD2. CDR1 and CDR2 (germline): SEHNR, FQNEAQ (reference sequence). This CDR3 comprises 16 residues. V lost 4 bases, J lost 10 bases, and 13 bases stayed unmatched. The CDR3 here is CASSSRTSGLLGAQYF. The CDR3 nucleotides read TGTGCCAGCAGCTCCCGGACTAGCGGGCTCCTCGGTGCGCAGTATTTT.

This sequence joins TRBV29-1 and TRBJ1-1; TRBD1 matches at 8 bases. Germline V gives CDR1 SQVTM, CDR2 ANQGSEA. The CDR3 runs to 12 residues. Losses at the gene ends were 6 bases for V and 6 bases for J; bases not matched to a gene: 6. CDR3 in amino acids: CSVGQAGSEAFF. CDR3 sequence (DNA): TGCAGCGTGGGACAGGCAGGTTCTGAAGCTTTCTTT.

The genes are TRBV6-5 and TRBJ1-1; 7 bases align to TRBD1. With V trimmed by 4 bases and J by 3 bases, 5 bases remained unmatched. The CDR3 loop spans 14 amino acids. Germline V gene sequence: CDR1 MNHEY, CDR2 SVGAGI. CDR3 coding DNA: TGTGCCAGCAGTTTCGAGGGGGCTGACACTGAAGCTTTCTTT. Protein sequence: CASSFEGADTEAFF.

This clone was seen just once. The gene calls are TRBV10-2 and TRBJ1-2; perhaps TRBD1 as D (5 bases). This CDR3 spans 15 amino acids. The germline V gene encodes CDR1 WSHSY and CDR2 SAAADI. Trimming took off 0 bases at V and 4 bases at J, with 12 bases between the two ends. The CDR3, as DNA: TGCGCCAGCAGTGAGTCGATCTGGCAGGGCTATGGCTACACCTTC. Translating it yields CASSESIWQGYGYTF.

The chain employs TRBV28 and TRBJ2-5, with 8 bases that match TRBD1. Germline V gene lookup returns CDR1 MDHEN and CDR2 SYDVKM. The CDR3 has 14 residues. V lost 3 bases to trimming and J lost 2 bases; unmatched junction nucleotides: 2. The CDR3 region has the DNA TGTGCCAGCAGTTTCGGACAGGGTCAAGAGACCCAGTACTTC. Translation: CASSFGQGQETQYF. The variable domain in full, completed from reference TRBV28 and TRBJ2-5, reads DVKVTQSSRYLVKRTGEKVFLECVQDMDHENMFWYRQDPGLGLRLIYFSYDVKMKEKGDIPEGYSVSREKKERFSLILESASTNQTSMYLCASSFGQGQETQYFGPGTRLLVL.

The CDR3 sequence: CASSSGLATYEQYF. CDR3 nucleotides: TGTGCCAGCAGTTCGGGACTCGCAACCTACGAGCAGTACTTC. The V gene is TRBV27, the J gene TRBJ2-7, with D tentatively TRBD2 (6 bases). CDR3 length: 14 residues. Germline lookup yields CDR1 MNHEY and CDR2 SMNVEV (reference sequence). Trimming left V 4 bases short and J 2 bases short, with 12 bases between.

The rearrangement joins TRBV7-2 to TRBJ1-4, with TRBD1 matching over 9 bases. Germline lookup yields CDR1 SGHTA and CDR2 FQGNSA. V lost 5 bases and J lost 8; bases outside the gene matches: 6. This CDR3 has 14 residues. In DNA, the CDR3 is TGTGCCAGCAGCGGGACAGGGCCTTGGGAAAAACTGTTTTTT. Translating it yields CASSGTGPWEKLFF.

The chain combines TRBV25-1 with TRBJ1-3; 10 bases line up with TRBD1. Trimming took 4 bases from V and 2 from J; bases not matched to a gene: 8. The CDR3 is 17 amino acids. CDR1 and CDR2 (germline): MGHDK, SYGVNS. CDR3 protein: CASSVNPDRGAGNTIYF. The CDR3 DNA reads as TGTGCCAGCAGTGTTAACCCGGACAGGGGGGCTGGAAACACCATATATTTT.

The rearrangement uses TRBV13 and TRBJ1-6, with D possibly matching TRBD1 (6 bases). Germline V gene data show CDR1 as PRHDT and CDR2 as FYEKMQ (reference sequence). Deletions cut 4 bases from V and 7 bases from J, with 11 bases between. There are 14 residues in the CDR3. Written as DNA, the CDR3 is TGTGCCAGCAGCTCGACAGGATACAATTCACCCCTCCACTTT. Translating it yields CASSSTGYNSPLHF.

The table lists this clone with a count of one. This chain's CDR3 is CASRDREVTEAFF. CDR3 in DNA: TGCGCCAGCAGAGACAGGGAAGTCACTGAAGCTTTCTTT. This chain links TRBV10-2 with TRBJ1-1, with TRBD1 identical over 7 bases. CDR1 is WSHSY, CDR2 SAAADI, per germline. Losses at the gene ends were 6 bases for V and 4 bases for J; bases not matched to a gene: 5. The CDR3 sequence is 13 residues long.

V gene TRBV6-1 combines with J gene TRBJ2-7; D perhaps matches TRBD2 (6 bases). V lost 6 bases to trimming and J lost 3 bases, with 9 bases between them. Germline V lookup: CDR1 MNHNS, CDR2 SASEGT. The CDR3 runs 12 residues. The CDR3: CASRGLFYEQYF. The CDR3 DNA is TGTGCCAGCAGGGGACTTTTCTACGAGCAGTACTTC.

This rearrangement joins TRBV7-3 to TRBJ2-2; 10 positions match TRBD2. Trimming removed 2 bases from V and 4 bases from J; junction bases left unmatched: 1. Germline V lookup: CDR1 SGHTA, CDR2 FQGTGA. The CDR3 runs to 15 residues. CDR3 bases: TGTGCCAGCAGCTTAGAGCGGGGGGGCACCGGGGAGCTGTTTTTT. This translates into CASSLERGGTGELFF.

This clone turned up a few times. The chain uses TRBV30 and TRBJ1-2, with D unresolved. The CDR3 contains 14 residues. Per germline, CDR1 GTSNPN and CDR2 SVGIG (reference sequence). V was pared by 0 bases and J by 4 bases, with 12 bases between. CDR3: CAWSVSQVGYGYTF. In nucleotides, the CDR3 is TGTGCCTGGAGTGTATCGCAGGTGGGCTATGGCTACACCTTC.

The chain has TRBV30 and TRBJ1-5; D is unresolved. The V gene lost 1 base and the J gene lost 6 bases, with 10 bases spanning the gap. In germline, CDR1 is GTSNPN, CDR2 SVGIG (reference sequence). CDR3 length: 13 amino acids. Here the CDR3 reads CAWSEEWSQPQHF. The CDR3 coding sequence is TGTGCCTGGAGTGAGGAGTGGAGTCAGCCCCAGCATTTT.

This clone was seen a handful of times. J is TRBJ2-7 and V is TRBV6-4, with D maybe TRBD2 (5 bases). CDR1 is MRHNA, CDR2 SNTAGT, per germline. The CDR3 runs to 14 residues. Trimming removed 8 bases from V and 5 bases from J, with 19 bases in between. The CDR3 coding sequence is TGTGCCAGCTCGCAACGGGCCTCGAGGGACGAGCAGTACTTC. This translates into CASSQRASRDEQYF.

CDR3: CASSLGQADTYQETQYF. The DNA for the CDR3 is TGTGCCAGCAGTTTGGGGCAGGCAGATACGTACCAAGAGACCCAGTACTTC. This chain links TRBV28 with TRBJ2-5; D is perhaps TRBD1 (5 bases). V lost 3 bases to trimming and J lost 0 bases, with 17 bases between them. Germline values: CDR1 MDHEN, CDR2 SYDVKM. This CDR3 contains 17 residues.

This sequence joins TRBV14 and TRBJ2-1; 9 positions agree with TRBD1. The CDR3 has 16 residues. The germline V gene encodes CDR1 SGHDN and CDR2 FVKESK. The trim removed 4 bases at V and 4 bases at J, leaving 8 bases unmatched. The CDR3 DNA sequence: TGTGCCAGCAGCCTCCCCGGGACAGGGTATTACAATGAGCAGTTCTTC. It yields the protein CASSLPGTGYYNEQFF.

In this sample, this clone turned up once. The gene calls are TRBV28 and TRBJ1-6; 11 bases match TRBD1. J was trimmed by 8 bases and V by 5 bases; bases with no gene match: 8. CDR1 MDHEN and CDR2 SYDVKM come from the germline V gene. This CDR3 is built from 16 residues. The CDR3 DNA is TGTGCCAGCAGTCTCCGGCCGGGACAGGGGGATTCACCCCTCCACTTT. It codes for CASSLRPGQGDSPLHF.

About this clone: Other DNA sequences in this sample translate to the same CDR3. The chain uses TRBV7-9 and TRBJ1-1, with 7 bases identical to TRBD1. With 2 bases clipped from V and 5 bases from J, the junction kept 2 bases outside the gene matches. Germline CDR1 is SEHNR and CDR2 is FQNEAQ (reference sequence). The CDR3 sequence is 13 residues long. CDR3 sequence: CASSLLQGTEAFF. DNA for the CDR3: TGTGCCAGCAGCTTACTACAGGGGACTGAAGCTTTCTTT.

The chain joins TRBV2 to TRBJ2-7, with D perhaps matching TRBD1 (6 bases). The CDR3 runs 15 residues. The V gene lost 4 bases and the J gene lost 6 bases, with 19 bases spanning the gap. Germline V gives CDR1 SNHLY, CDR2 FYNNEI. Here the CDR3 reads CASSVVRQGSAEQYF. CDR3 nucleotides: TGTGCCAGCAGTGTGGTTCGGCAGGGGTCTGCCGAGCAGTACTTC.

This sequence joins TRBV21-1 and TRBJ2-7; TRBD2 is the table's D call, not checked against the DNA. TRBV21-1 counts as a pseudogene. CDR3 size: 15 residues. CDR3 DNA: TGTGCCAGCAGCCAAAGGAGGCAGCTCTCCTACGAGCAGTACTTC. This gives the protein CASSQRRQLSYEQYF.

The chain uses TRBV7-2 and TRBJ1-3; D remains ambiguous. V shed 1 base and J shed 4 bases, with 8 bases lying between them. The germline CDR1 and CDR2 sequences are SGHTA and FQGNSA. The CDR3 extends over 14 amino acids. CDR3 bases: TGTGCCAGCAGCTTAGTACGGGGAGGAAACACCATATATTTT. Translation gives CASSLVRGGNTIYF. Full variable domain (remainder filled in from reference TRBV7-2 and TRBJ1-3): GAGVSQSPSNKVTEKGKDVELRCDPISGHTALYWYRQSLGQGLEFLIYFQGNSAPDKSGLPSDRFSAERTGGSVSTLTIQRTQQEDSAVYLCASSLVRGGNTIYFGEGSWLTVV.